Listed below are T cell receptor beta chains from one sample, sequenced in a study of blood T cells in healthy people across ages. From the 5' RACE reads, TCRdb called clonotypes with MiXCR, one entry per CDR3 protein. The sample includes 1.8 million or so distinct CDR3 sequences, approximately 40% of them seen just once. The sequenced material came from blood. The receptors come from a human donor in good health. The CDR3 runs from the conserved cysteine through the conserved F or W. D genes are given only for firm matches. Some rows have no size entry. The others give once, few or many, or a class for an expanded clone.

TRBV7-9	TRBJ2-5	TRBD2	NA	TGTGCCACCACCGAAGATAGCGGGGGGGACTGGGAGACCCAGTACTTC	CATTEDSGGDWETQYF
TRBV20-1	TRBJ2-7	NA	many	TGCAGCGCCAGGGATGGGGGCTCCTACGAGCAGTACTTC	CSARDGGSYEQYF
TRBV3-1	TRBJ1-2	NA	NA	TGTGCCAGCAGCCAGGGAGGGGGGGGGTCTGGCTACACCTTC	CASSQGGGGSGYTF
TRBV7-2	TRBJ2-5	NA	NA	TGTGCCAGCAGCTTATACAGTTTTGACTCCTACGGGCAGTACTTC	CASSLYSFDSYGQYF
TRBV5-1	TRBJ1-1	NA	NA	TGCGCCAGCCAAACTACCGGGACTCCGAACACTGAAGCTTTCTTT	CASQTTGTPNTEAFF
TRBV12-3/TRBV12-4	TRBJ2-1	NA	NA	TGTGCCAGCAGTAGTTCGGGAGTCAATGAGCAGTTCTTC	CASSSSGVNEQFF
TRBV6-6	TRBJ2-1	TRBD2	NA	TGTGCCAGCAGTCTAAAGCCTAGCGGGGGGAAGAATGAGCAGTTTTTC	CASSLKPSGGKNEQFF
TRBV4-2	TRBJ2-5	TRBD2	few	TGTGCCAGCAGCCAAGATAGTCCAGCGGGGGGAGTTGAGACCCAGTACTTC	CASSQDSPAGGVETQYF
TRBV20-1	TRBJ2-1	TRBD2	few	TGCAGTGCGAGCGGGGGGGACTACAATGAGCAGTTCTTC	CSASGGDYNEQFF
TRBV24-1	TRBJ2-1	TRBD1	NA	TGTGCCACCAGTGCCCTGGGACAGTTCTCCTACAATGAGCAGTTCTTC	CATSALGQFSYNEQFF
TRBV12-3/TRBV12-4	TRBJ2-1	TRBD2	few	TGTGCCAGCAGTTTAGAGGGCGGGCGGGGGGCCCACTTGGGCTCCTACAATGAGCAGTTCTTC	CASSLEGGRGAHLGSYNEQFF
TRBV6-1	TRBJ2-5	TRBD2	NA	TGTGCCAGCAGTGAACTTCCGAGCGGGGGGGTTTGGGAGACCCAGTACTTC	CASSELPSGGVWETQYF
TRBV6-5	TRBJ2-3	TRBD1	NA	TGTGCCAGCAGTCCCGCGACAGGGGGCGTAGATACGCAGTATTTT	CASSPATGGVDTQYF
TRBV20-1	TRBJ1-4	TRBD1	few	TGCAGTGCGCCGGACAGGGCGGTACCAACTAATGAAAAACTGTTTTTT	CSAPDRAVPTNEKLFF
TRBV5-1	TRBJ2-1	NA	NA	TGCGCCAGCAGCTTGTTTGGGGACAATGAGCAGTTCTTC	CASSLFGDNEQFF
TRBV6-1	TRBJ2-3	NA	few	TGTGCCAGCAGTGTGGGATACGTGGGGTCCACAGATACGCAGTATTTT	CASSVGYVGSTDTQYF
TRBV27	TRBJ2-1	TRBD2	NA	TGTGCCAGCAGCTCTCTTAGCGGGGGGTACTACAATGAGCAGTTCTTC	CASSSLSGGYYNEQFF
TRBV6-1	TRBJ1-2	NA	NA	TGTGTCAGCAGTGAAGAAGGCTATGGCTACACCTTC	CVSSEEGYGYTF
TRBV2	TRBJ1-4	NA	NA	TGTGCCAGCAATTCCGGAAGTGGGGTAATCGAGGAAAAACTGTTTTTT	CASNSGSGVIEEKLFF
TRBV2	TRBJ1-2	NA	few	TGTGCCAGCAGTGAAATCTCCATGCTCTCTGGCTACACCTTC	CASSEISMLSGYTF
TRBV2	TRBJ2-7	NA	NA	TGTGCCAGCAGTGAATTCTCTATGTCCGAGGACGAGCAGTACTTC	CASSEFSMSEDEQYF
TRBV28	TRBJ2-5	TRBD1	few	TGTGCCAGCAGTTCGACAGGGACCCCAGGAGCCCAGTACTTC	CASSSTGTPGAQYF
TRBV27	TRBJ2-1	TRBD2	once	TGTGCCAGCAGTTTCAGGACGGGAGGCCTCAATGAGCAGTTCTTC	CASSFRTGGLNEQFF
TRBV18	TRBJ2-1	NA	NA	TGTGCCAGCTCACCACAGGGGGTCAATGAGCAGTTCTTC	CASSPQGVNEQFF
TRBV4-1	TRBJ1-6	TRBD1	NA	TGCGCCAGCAGCCAAGGGGACAGAGACAATTCACCCCTCCACTTT	CASSQGDRDNSPLHF
TRBV12-3/TRBV12-4	TRBJ2-2	NA	NA	TGTGCCAGCAGTTCTGCGGGGTCCGGGGAGCTGTTTTTT	CASSSAGSGELFF
TRBV10-3	TRBJ2-7	TRBD1	few	TGTGCCATCAGTGAAAATTTGCGGTCGACAGGGGGTTCCTACGAGCAGTACTTC	CAISENLRSTGGSYEQYF
TRBV12-3/TRBV12-4	TRBJ1-5	NA	few	TGTGCCAGCAGTTACGGGGTTTTCGATCAGCCCCAGCATTTT	CASSYGVFDQPQHF
TRBV12-3/TRBV12-4	TRBJ2-3	TRBD1	NA	TGTGCCAGCAGTACATCCTACAGGGACAGAGGGACGACAGATACGCAGTATTTT	CASSTSYRDRGTTDTQYF
TRBV28	TRBJ2-7	TRBD2	few	TGTGCCAGCTCCCGGGAGGGAGGGGGCGAGCAGTACTTC	CASSREGGGEQYF
TRBV20-1	TRBJ1-1	NA	NA	TGCAGTGCTAAGGTACTCAAGAACACTGAAGCTTTCTTT	CSAKVLKNTEAFF
TRBV6-1	TRBJ2-7	NA	few	TGTGCCAGCAGTGTTTCGCCGACCGCGGTATCCGAGCAGTACTTC	CASSVSPTAVSEQYF
TRBV24-1	TRBJ1-2	NA	few	TGTGCCACCAGTAACAACAGGGATGGGAACTATGGCTACACCTTC	CATSNNRDGNYGYTF
TRBV15	TRBJ2-5	TRBD2	NA	TGTGCCACCAGCAGAGGGGAGCGGGGAGAAGAGACCCAGTACTTC	CATSRGERGEETQYF
TRBV7-6	TRBJ2-3	TRBD2	NA	TGTGCCAGCAGCTTAGCGCTTCCTAGCGGGGGTTCTAGCACAGATACGCAGTATTTT	CASSLALPSGGSSTDTQYF
TRBV5-1	TRBJ2-3	NA	NA	TGCGCCAGCAGCTTGGAGGGGGGGTCAGATACGCAGTATTTT	CASSLEGGSDTQYF
TRBV7-9	TRBJ1-5	NA	few	TGTGCCAGCAGCTCAAACTATCTGGGACTTGGGAATCAGCCCCAGCATTTT	CASSSNYLGLGNQPQHF
TRBV6-2/TRBV6-3	TRBJ2-1	NA	few	TGTGCCAGCAGAATCGGGAATGAGCAGTTCTTC	CASRIGNEQFF
TRBV28	TRBJ1-2	TRBD1	NA	TGTGCCAGCAGTTTATTTGAGGGGGCCGGCTATGGCTACACCTTC	CASSLFEGAGYGYTF
TRBV19	TRBJ2-7	TRBD1	NA	TGTGCCAGTAGTTTGACAGGGGGCTCGACCTACGAGCAGTACTTC	CASSLTGGSTYEQYF
TRBV2	TRBJ2-4	TRBD2	NA	TGTGCCAGCATGTACTTTTCGCGGGGGGGCGAAACGCGAGAGCAGTACTTC	CASMYFSRGGETREQYF
TRBV12-5	TRBJ2-1	NA	few	TGTGCTAGTGGTTTAAGAGGTGGTGAGCAGTTCTTC	CASGLRGGEQFF
TRBV5-1	TRBJ2-3	TRBD2	NA	TGCGCCAGCAGCCGAGGAGTAGCGGGGCGATACACAGATACGCAGTATTTT	CASSRGVAGRYTDTQYF
TRBV7-3	TRBJ2-1	TRBD2	NA	TGTGCCAGCAGCTTACGTTTCGGGGGCGGGGGGCCGGGCAATGAGCAGTTCTTC	CASSLRFGGGGPGNEQFF
TRBV20-1	TRBJ1-2	NA	NA	TGCAGTGCGCGAGGGGGGATGGGAGACTATGGCTACACCTTC	CSARGGMGDYGYTF
TRBV15	TRBJ2-3	NA	few	TGTGCCACCAGTCCTACCAGGGATACGCAGTATTTT	CATSPTRDTQYF
TRBV20-1	TRBJ2-3	TRBD1	NA	TGCAGTGCTAGAGTCGCCCGGGGGACAGGCAGAATCCTCACAGATACGCAGTATTTT	CSARVARGTGRILTDTQYF
TRBV4-1	TRBJ1-6	TRBD1	NA	TGCGCCAGCAGCCAAGATGTGGGACAGGGGGTTTGGTCACCCCTCCACTTT	CASSQDVGQGVWSPLHF
TRBV7-8	TRBJ1-2	NA	once	TGTGCCAGCAGCCGGTACGGTTCCGACGGCTACACCTTC	CASSRYGSDGYTF
TRBV29-1	TRBJ2-3	NA	few	TGCAGCGTTGAAGAGTTGACTGGCCGTGGGGATACGCAGTATTTT	CSVEELTGRGDTQYF
TRBV6-6	TRBJ1-2	NA	NA	TGTGCCAGCAGGGTCACAGGGAGTGACGATGGCTACACCTTC	CASRVTGSDDGYTF
TRBV4-3	TRBJ2-5	TRBD2	NA	TGCGCCAGCAGCCCGTTTGGGCGGGGGGAGGAAGAGACCCAGTACTTC	CASSPFGRGEEETQYF